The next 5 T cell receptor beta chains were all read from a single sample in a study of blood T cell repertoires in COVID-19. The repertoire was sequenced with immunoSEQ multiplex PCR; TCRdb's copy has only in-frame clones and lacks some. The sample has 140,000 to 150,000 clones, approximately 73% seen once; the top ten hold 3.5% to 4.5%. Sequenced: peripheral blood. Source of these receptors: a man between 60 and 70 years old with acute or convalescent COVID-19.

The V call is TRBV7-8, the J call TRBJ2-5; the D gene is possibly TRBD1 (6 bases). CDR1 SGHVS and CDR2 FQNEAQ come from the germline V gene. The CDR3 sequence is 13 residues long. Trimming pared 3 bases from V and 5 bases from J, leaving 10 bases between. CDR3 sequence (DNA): TGTGCCAGCAGCTTGGGGGCAGTCGAGACCCAGTACTTC. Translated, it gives CASSLGAVETQYF.

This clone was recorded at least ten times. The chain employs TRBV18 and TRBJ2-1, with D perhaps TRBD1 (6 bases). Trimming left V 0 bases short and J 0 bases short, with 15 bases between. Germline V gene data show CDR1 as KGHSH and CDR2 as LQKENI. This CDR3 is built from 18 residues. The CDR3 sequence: CASSPPSRQDRSYNEQFF. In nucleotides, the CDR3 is TGTGCCAGCTCACCACCCTCTAGACAGGACCGCTCCTACAATGAGCAGTTCTTC.

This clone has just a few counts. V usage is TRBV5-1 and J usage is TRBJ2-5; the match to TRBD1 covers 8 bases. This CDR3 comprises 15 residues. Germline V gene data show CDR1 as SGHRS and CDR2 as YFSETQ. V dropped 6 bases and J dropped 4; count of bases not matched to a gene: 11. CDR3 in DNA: TGCGCCAGCACCTTTTGGGCAGGGGGCACAGAGACCCAGTACTTC. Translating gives CASTFWAGGTETQYF.

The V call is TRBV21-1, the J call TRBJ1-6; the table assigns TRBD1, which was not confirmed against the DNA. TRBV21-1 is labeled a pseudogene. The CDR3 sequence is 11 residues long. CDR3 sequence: CASSNISPLHF. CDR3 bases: TGTGCCAGCAGCAACATTTCACCCCTCCACTTT.

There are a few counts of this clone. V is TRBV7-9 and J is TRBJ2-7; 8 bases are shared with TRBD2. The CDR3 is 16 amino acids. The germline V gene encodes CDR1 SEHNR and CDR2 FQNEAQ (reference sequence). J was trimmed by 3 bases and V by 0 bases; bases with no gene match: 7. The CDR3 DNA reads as TGTGCCAGCAGCTTAGCGACGGGCGGGAGGAGCTACGAGCAGTACTTC. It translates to CASSLATGGRSYEQYF. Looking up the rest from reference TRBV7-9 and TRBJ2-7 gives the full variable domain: DTGVSQNPRHKITKRGQNVTFRCDPISEHNRLYWYRQTLGQGPEFLTYFQNEAQLEKSRLLSDRFSAERPKGSFSTLEIQRTEQGDSAMYLCASSLATGGRSYEQYFGPGTRLTVT.